This T cell receptor beta chain was sequenced in a study of technical replicates of blood from several donors. Germline lookup yields CDR1 SGHRS and CDR2 YFSETQ. The V segment lost 2 bases and the J segment 4 bases; nucleotides outside the gene matches: 3. The CDR3 has 14 residues. Some clones are missing from TCRdb's copy, which holds only in-frame ones; the method was immunoSEQ multiplex PCR. The repertoire holds tens of thousands of clones, roughly 93% seen once, with 0.24% in the top ten. The chain recombines TRBV5-1 with TRBJ2-3, with 8 nucleotides matching TRBD1. The sample was T cells isolated from PBMCs. The sequence was collected from a human donor in good health. CDR3 amino acids: CASSFQQGADTQYF. The CDR3 DNA is TGCGCCAGCAGCTTCCAACAGGGGGCAGATACGCAGTATTTT.